Sequencing of this T cell receptor (delta chain) was carried out in a study of γδ T cells in repeated Plasmodium falciparum infection. Turning to the study itself: The natural-infection arm compared Malian children under seasonal malaria with matched Australian children. Four controlled malaria infections with P. falciparum NF54 spanned around 91 weeks.

Only a few counts were recorded for this clone. Antigen unknown. This likely stems from a read error, as it lies one base from a far larger clone. Within the sample, other DNA sequences also encode this same CDR3. Study conclusions and caveats: Repeated controlled infections reportedly drove waves of new clonotype selection in Vdelta2-negative, mostly Vdelta1+, gammadelta repertoires.

Germline V gene sequence: CDR1 TSWWSYY, CDR2 QGS. With 2 bases removed from V and 1 base from J, the gap between germline ends came to 38 bases. The CDR3 covers 24 residues. Flow sorting of PBMC yielded separate Vgamma9/Vdelta2+ and Vdelta2-negative gammadelta T cell populations for bulk repertoire analysis. Each sorted gammadelta sample had TRG and TRD chains sequenced. TCRdb applied CATT to the multiplex PCR reads for clone calling. This sample carries about 48,000 delta-chain clones, about 1.6% of them seen once, and the ten largest clones take roughly 9.2%. Sequenced input: gamma-delta T cells from blood. The rearrangement uses TRDV1 and TRDJ1, with a tentative D call TRDD3 (6 bases). The J gene was missing in TCRdb and was found by matching the end of the DNA to germline. This clonotype was obtained from a pool of human donors (malaria-infected and uninfected, not separated). The CDR3 coding sequence is TGTGCTCTTGGGGAAGGGAGGGGTTTGTATCTCTCTCCCGGGGGAAAAACCGGCACCGATAAACTCATCTTT. This translates into CALGEGRGLYLSPGGKTGTDKLIF.